Listed below are T cell receptor beta chains from one sample, sequenced in a study of OX40 agonist ivuxolimab in advanced cancers. Clones were read by immunoSEQ multiplex PCR, and TCRdb kept only the in-frame ones, dropping some. The sample records approximately 39,000 clones, roughly 87% being singletons. The sequenced sample was CD4+ or CD8+ T cells sorted from blood, obtained in a trial of the OX40 agonist ivuxolimab. Receptors originate from an adult with an advanced solid tumor such as melanoma, head and neck, liver or kidney cancer. Both conserved end residues are part of each CDR3. A D gene is named only where the DNA matches it firmly. Clone size is given for some rows only: seen once, a few or many times, or a class if the clone is expanded.

clone_size	cdr3_length	j_call	v_call	d_call	cdr3_aa	cdr3_nt
NA	11	TRBJ2-3	TRBV4-1	NA	CASSRTDTQYF	TGCGCCAGCAGCCGGACAGATACGCAGTATTTT
NA	16	TRBJ2-2	TRBV19	TRBD1	CASRVNPGQGRGELFF	TGTGCCAGTAGAGTGAACCCGGGACAGGGCCGCGGGGAGCTGTTTTTT
NA	12	TRBJ2-7	TRBV14	NA	CASSQVRDEQYF	TGTGCCAGCAGCCAAGTCCGCGACGAGCAGTACTTC
few	19	TRBJ2-2	TRBV9	TRBD1	CASSSHRGTGGAPTGELFF	TGTGCCAGCAGCTCTCACCGCGGGACAGGGGGCGCTCCCACCGGGGAGCTGTTTTTT
NA	14	TRBJ2-3	TRBV7-6	NA	CASSFRLYTDTQYF	TGTGCCAGCAGCTTTAGACTATACACAGATACGCAGTATTTT
NA	17	TRBJ2-7	TRBV7-6	TRBD2	CASSLAPRLAETYEQYF	TGTGCCAGCAGCTTAGCTCCAAGACTAGCGGAAACCTACGAGCAGTACTTC
NA	14	TRBJ2-2	TRBV13	NA	CASSLGGLGGELFF	TGTGCCAGCAGCTTGGGGGGGCTTGGCGGGGAGCTGTTTTTT
NA	15	TRBJ1-5	TRBV27	NA	CASSLTGTSNQPQHF	TGTGCCAGCAGTTTAACCGGGACAAGCAATCAGCCCCAGCATTTT
NA	11	TRBJ2-7	TRBV6-5	NA	CASRTGYEQYF	TGTGCCTCCCGGACGGGCTACGAGCAGTACTTC
NA	15	TRBJ1-6	TRBV2	TRBD1	CASSVSQGVESPLHF	TGTGCCAGCAGTGTGAGTCAGGGGGTAGAGTCACCCCTCCACTTT
NA	14	TRBJ1-2	TRBV10-2	NA	CASSEGPRDYGYTF	TGCGCCAGCAGTGAAGGCCCCCGGGACTATGGCTACACCTTC
NA	18	TRBJ2-2	TRBV4-2	TRBD1	CASSLNWRQGRNTGELFF	TGTGCCAGCAGCCTTAATTGGAGACAGGGGCGGAACACCGGGGAGCTGTTTTTT